This T cell receptor (beta chain) was identified in a study of OX40 agonist ivuxolimab in advanced cancers. In terms of the full investigation: Ivuxolimab was a fully human IgG2 agonistic monoclonal antibody targeting the costimulatory receptor OX40 (CD134). Intravenous ivuxolimab was administered to patients every 2 weeks at six dose levels: 0.01, 0.1, 0.3, 1.5, 3 and 10 mg/kg. Of the 50 to 55 patients in dose escalation, 19 had hepatocellular carcinoma, some 15 had melanoma, 9 had renal cell carcinoma and 9 had head and neck cancer. The dose-escalation cohort was 82.7% male with a mean age of about 60 years, ranging from roughly 23 to 85. Prior anti-PD-1, anti-PD-L1 or anti-CTLA-4 therapy was permitted, and approximately 42% of dose-escalation patients had received checkpoint inhibitors. Partial responses were achieved by three dose-escalation patients, of whom one had hepatocellular carcinoma and two had cutaneous melanoma. The point of sequencing TCRbeta in the periphery was to test whether ivuxolimab changed TCR sequence diversity and drove clonal T-cell expansion. The paper describes the monotherapy dose-escalation part (N of about 52 patients) of the phase I trial of ivuxolimab. Points the paper makes about the study in general: After ivuxolimab, expanded clones were on average more numerous among CD8+ T cells than among CD4+ T cells. Low levels of normalized T-cell clonal expansion were also seen in some patients who did not respond. The antigen specificity of the clonally expanded peripheral T cells was not determined. In partial responders in the 0.1-3.0 mg/kg groups, normalized peripheral clonal expansion was found to be among the lowest, especially among CD8+ T cells. At doses from 0.1 to 3.0 mg/kg, clonal expansion was seen in both CD4+ and CD8+ blood T cells between baseline and week 6.

The trial excluded patients who had a history of autoimmune disease or were on systemic immunosuppression. In every dose cohort, peripheral blood was drawn for TCR sequencing at baseline, cycle 4 day 1, and cycle 7 day 1. The samples were taken from a phase I, first-in-human, multicenter, open-label dose-escalation trial of ivuxolimab. Adults with locally advanced or metastatic head and neck squamous cell, hepatocellular, melanoma or renal cell carcinoma were enrolled in the trial. Before TCR sequencing, CD4+ and CD8+ T cells were separately sorted from peripheral blood. Details on this clone: Its recognized antigen is unknown. Per-base quality was not reported, and no clone a single base away is much larger than it.

Genomic DNA was isolated from the sorted cells so that the TCRbeta CDR3 region could be sequenced. TCRbeta CDR3 regions were sequenced using the immunoSEQ Assay. TCRdb retrieved this table from immuneACCESS and kept in-frame rearrangements only. Not all clones are present; in checked studies, unresolved V genes account for under half, and no reason is known for the remainder. The sample includes 100,000 or so clones, with 70% to 90% observed a single time. The biggest ten clones account for less than 2% of the sample. The clonotype was recovered from an adult with an advanced solid tumor such as melanoma, head and neck, liver or kidney cancer. The sample was CD4+ or CD8+ T cells sorted from blood, taken in a trial of the OX40 agonist ivuxolimab.

DNA sequence: TGTGCCATCAGTGACCAGGCACGCCTTAACTATGGCTACACCTTC. Its protein product is CAISDQARLNYGYTF. This receptor chain uses TRBV10-3 and TRBJ1-2, with the D gene not clear enough to name. The junction shows trimming of 3 bases on V and 1 base on J, plus 12 bases between the germline ends. Looking up the germline V gene yields CDR1 ENHRY and CDR2 SYGVKD. Its CDR3 holds 15 amino acids, cysteine through phenylalanine. Just CDR3 DNA is preserved here, 45 bases in frame from base 1.